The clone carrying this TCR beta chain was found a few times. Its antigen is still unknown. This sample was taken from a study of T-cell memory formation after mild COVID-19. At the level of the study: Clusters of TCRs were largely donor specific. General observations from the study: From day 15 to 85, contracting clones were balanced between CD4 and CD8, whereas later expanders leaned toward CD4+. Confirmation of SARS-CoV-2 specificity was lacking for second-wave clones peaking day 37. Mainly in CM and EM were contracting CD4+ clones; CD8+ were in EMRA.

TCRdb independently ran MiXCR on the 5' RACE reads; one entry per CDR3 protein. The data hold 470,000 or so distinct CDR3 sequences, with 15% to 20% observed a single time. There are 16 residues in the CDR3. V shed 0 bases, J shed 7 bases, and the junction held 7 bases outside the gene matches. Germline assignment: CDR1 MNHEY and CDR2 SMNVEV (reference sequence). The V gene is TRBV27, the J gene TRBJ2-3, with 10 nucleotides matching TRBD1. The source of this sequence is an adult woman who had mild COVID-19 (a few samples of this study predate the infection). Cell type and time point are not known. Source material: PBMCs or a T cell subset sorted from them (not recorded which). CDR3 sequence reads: CASSLSGQGTPYTQYF. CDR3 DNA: TGTGCCAGCAGTTTATCGGGACAGGGGACCCCCTATACGCAGTATTTT.